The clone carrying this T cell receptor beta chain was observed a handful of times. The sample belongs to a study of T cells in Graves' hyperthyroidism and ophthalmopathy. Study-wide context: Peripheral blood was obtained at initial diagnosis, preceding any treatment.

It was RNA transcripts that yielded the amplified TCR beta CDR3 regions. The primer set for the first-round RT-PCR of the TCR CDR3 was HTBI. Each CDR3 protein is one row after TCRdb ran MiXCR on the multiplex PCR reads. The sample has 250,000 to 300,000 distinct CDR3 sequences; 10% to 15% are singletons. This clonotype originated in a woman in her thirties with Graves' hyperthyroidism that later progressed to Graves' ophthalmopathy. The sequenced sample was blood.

This CDR3 reads CASSPQELLNTGELFF. As DNA, the CDR3 is TGTGCCAGCTCACCACAGGAACTATTAAACACCGGGGAGCTGTTTTTT. This sequence joins TRBV18 and TRBJ2-2; unclear D gene. The CDR3 contains 16 residues. Trimming pared 1 base from V and 2 bases from J, leaving 11 bases between. Germline CDR1 and CDR2: KGHSH and LQKENI.